Described below is a single TCR beta chain sequence and its context. TCRbeta library construction was performed incorporating unique molecular identifiers. Each CDR3 protein gets one entry after TCRdb re-called the PCR reads with MiXCR. The sample includes 450,000 to 600,000 distinct CDR3 sequences, 13% of them seen just once. The CDR3 length is 18 residues. In germline, CDR1 is LGHDT, CDR2 YNNKEL (reference sequence). The ends lost 0 bases at V and 7 bases at J; junction bases unmatched: 15. The entry originates in a study of T-cell reconstitution after alpha-beta-depleted transplantation in children.

This TCR derives from a male patient between 5 and 17 years old who had a stem cell transplant for acute myeloid leukemia, so the T cells may come from the graft donor. The starting material was PBMCs, mostly from graft donor cells, obtained 360 days after TCRalphabeta/CD19-depleted stem cell transplant. J is TRBJ2-7 and V is TRBV3-1, with 10 bases identical to TRBD2. DNA of the CDR3: TGTGCCAGCAGCCAAGATTTCCAGCGGGAGGGCCAGGGTCAGGAGCAGTACTTC. Amino acid sequence: CASSQDFQREGQGQEQYF.